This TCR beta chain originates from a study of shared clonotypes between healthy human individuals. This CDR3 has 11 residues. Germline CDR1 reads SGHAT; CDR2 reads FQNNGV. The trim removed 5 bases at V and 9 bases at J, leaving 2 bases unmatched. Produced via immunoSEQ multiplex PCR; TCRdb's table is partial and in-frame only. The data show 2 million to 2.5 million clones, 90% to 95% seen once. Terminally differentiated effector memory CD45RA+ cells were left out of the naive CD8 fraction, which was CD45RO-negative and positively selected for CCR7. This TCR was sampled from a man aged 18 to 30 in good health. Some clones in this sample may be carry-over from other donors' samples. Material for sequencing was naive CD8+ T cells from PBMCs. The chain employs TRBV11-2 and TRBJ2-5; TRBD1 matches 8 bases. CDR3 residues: CASSLTGAQYF. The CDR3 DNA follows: TGTGCCAGCAGCCTGACAGGGGCCCAGTACTTC.